This TCR beta chain came from a study of cytomegalovirus exposure and HLA in healthy donors. Findings of the study overall: Whilst most TCR sequences proved rare, a subset of public TCRs occurred across many donors. The authors listed 150 to 200 TCR beta chains as cytomegalovirus-associated.

60 Vbeta and 13 Jbeta primers were used in PCR. Produced via immunoSEQ multiplex PCR; TCRdb's table is partial and in-frame only. The sample lists 160,000 or so clones; around 80% were seen once. The CDR3 is 15 residues long. Germline CDR1 reads SNHLY; CDR2 reads FYNNEI. After removal of 4 bases from V and 3 bases from J, the junction contained 5 bases not matched to a gene. As regards this clone: Its antigen is as yet unknown.

The sample taken for sequencing was PBMCs. This receptor was identified in a man younger than 30 in good health and CMV-seronegative. The chain employs TRBV2 and TRBJ2-2; 7 bases align to TRBD1. The CDR3 nucleotides are TGTGCCAGCAGTGCAGACAGGGCGGACACCGGGGAGCTGTTTTTT. Translating gives CASSADRADTGELFF.